These T cell receptor beta chains were read from a single sample in a study of T cells in localized non-small cell lung cancer. Some clones are missing from TCRdb's copy, which holds only in-frame ones; the method was immunoSEQ multiplex PCR. The data show tens of thousands of clones, around 87% seen once. The sample consisted of peripheral blood, taken before any cancer treatment. Receptors originate from a woman aged 18-50 years with stage III lung adenocarcinoma. Both conserved end residues are part of each CDR3. The D gene is left open where the match is weak.

d_gene	v_gene	j_gene	CDR3aa
-	TRBV7-8	TRBJ1-6	CASSQHRDSPLHF
TRBD1	TRBV5-4	TRBJ1-2	CASSLDPGTGGGYTF
-	TRBV5-1	TRBJ1-1	CASSLGLNTEAFF
TRBD2	TRBV7-2	TRBJ2-3	CASSLVGSGGDTQYF
-	TRBV4-2	TRBJ2-3	CASSHLNVQGSTQYF
TRBD2	TRBV7-3	TRBJ2-1	CASSPLGSGAYNEQFF
-	TRBV6-1	TRBJ1-2	CASSDFFRLEAF
TRBD1	TRBV5-6	TRBJ1-1	CASSLKTGGLMTEAFF
-	TRBV29-1	TRBJ2-5	CSVGRGEAGRETQYF
-	TRBV2	TRBJ1-4	CASKQDNEKLFF
TRBD1	TRBV6-5	TRBJ2-3	CASSSGTGGNTQYF
-	TRBV7-9	TRBJ2-2	CASSPSGTGELFF
-	TRBV6-1	TRBJ2-7	CASSVKRNEQYF
-	TRBV7-6	TRBJ1-1	CASSPSPGNTEAFF